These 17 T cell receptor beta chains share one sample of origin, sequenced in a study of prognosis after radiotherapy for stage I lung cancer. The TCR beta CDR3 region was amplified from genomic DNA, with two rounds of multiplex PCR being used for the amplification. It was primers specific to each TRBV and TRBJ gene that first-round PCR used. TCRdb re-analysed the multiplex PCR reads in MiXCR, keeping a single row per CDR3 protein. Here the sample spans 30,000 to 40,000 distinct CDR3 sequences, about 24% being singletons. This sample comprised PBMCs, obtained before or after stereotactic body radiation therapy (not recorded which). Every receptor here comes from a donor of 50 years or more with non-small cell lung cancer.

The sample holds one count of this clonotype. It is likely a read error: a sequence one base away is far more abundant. CDR3 DNA sequence: TGTGCCAGCAGTTATAGCGGGGGAAACCCCCAGGCGTATGGCTACACCTTC. Residues: CASSYSGGNPQAYGYTF. The V call is TRBV6-9, the J call TRBJ1-2; D possibly corresponds to TRBD1 (5 bases). Between the trimmed V and J ends, which lost 2 bases and 5 bases, there was a span of 21 bases. Germline V lookup: CDR1 MNHGY, CDR2 SVAAGI. CDR3 size: 17 residues.

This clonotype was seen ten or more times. CDR3 nucleotide sequence: TGCAGTGCTAGCCCCTCTGGACTAGCGGGAGTGAGCTCCTACAATGAGCAGTTCTTC. It specifies CSASPSGLAGVSSYNEQFF. The rearrangement links TRBV20-1 to TRBJ2-1; the match to TRBD2 covers 13 bases. The CDR3 has 19 amino acids. V shed 3 bases and J 0 bases; nucleotides not matched to a gene: 11. The germline V gene encodes CDR1 DFQATT and CDR2 SNEGSKA (reference sequence).

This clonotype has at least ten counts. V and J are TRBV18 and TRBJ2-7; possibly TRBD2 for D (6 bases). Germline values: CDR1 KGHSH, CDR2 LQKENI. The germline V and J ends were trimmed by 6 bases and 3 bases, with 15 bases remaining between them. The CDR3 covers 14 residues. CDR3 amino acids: CASSPGVNLYEQYF. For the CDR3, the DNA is TGTGCCAGCTCGCCGGGAGTCAACCTCTACGAGCAGTACTTC. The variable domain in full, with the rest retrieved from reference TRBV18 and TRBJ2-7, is NAGVMQNPRHLVRRRGQEARLRCSPMKGHSHVYWYRQLPEEGLKFMVYLQKENIIDESGMPKERFSAEFPKEGPSILRIQQVVRGDSAAYFCASSPGVNLYEQYFGPGTRLTVT.

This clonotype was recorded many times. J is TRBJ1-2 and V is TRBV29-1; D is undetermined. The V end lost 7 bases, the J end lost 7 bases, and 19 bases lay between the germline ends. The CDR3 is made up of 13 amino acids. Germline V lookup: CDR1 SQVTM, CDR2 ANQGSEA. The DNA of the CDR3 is TGCAGCGCACGGGCTGACGGTAATCTTGGCTACACCTTC. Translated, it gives CSARADGNLGYTF. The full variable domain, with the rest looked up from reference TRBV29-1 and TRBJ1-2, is SAVISQKPSRDICQRGTSLTIQCQVDSQVTMMFWYRQQPGQSLTLIATANQGSEATYESGFVIDKFPISRPNLTFSTLTVSNMSPEDSSIYLCSARADGNLGYTFGSGTRLTVV.

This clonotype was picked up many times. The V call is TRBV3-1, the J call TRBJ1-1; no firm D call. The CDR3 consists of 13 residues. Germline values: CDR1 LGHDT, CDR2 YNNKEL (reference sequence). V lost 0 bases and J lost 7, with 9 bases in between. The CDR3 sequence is CASSQDLRSEAFF. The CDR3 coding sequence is TGTGCCAGCAGCCAAGATCTTCGCAGTGAAGCTTTCTTT.

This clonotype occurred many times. CDR3 amino acids: CASSRDVAVGGYTF. For the CDR3, the DNA is TGTGCCAGCTCACGGGACGTGGCTGTCGGTGGCTACACCTTC. The chain couples TRBV18 to TRBJ1-2; TRBD1 might be the D (5 bases). The V gene lost 4 bases and the J gene lost 7 bases, with 16 bases spanning the gap. Germline V gene lookup returns CDR1 KGHSH and CDR2 LQKENI. This CDR3 is built from 14 residues.

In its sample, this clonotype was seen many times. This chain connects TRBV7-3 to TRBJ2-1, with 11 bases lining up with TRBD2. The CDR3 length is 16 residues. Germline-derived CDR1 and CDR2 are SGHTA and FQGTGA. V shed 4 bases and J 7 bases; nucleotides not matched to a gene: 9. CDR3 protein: CASSSISGGAENEQFF. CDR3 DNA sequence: TGTGCCAGCAGCTCGATTAGCGGGGGGGCCGAGAATGAGCAGTTCTTC.

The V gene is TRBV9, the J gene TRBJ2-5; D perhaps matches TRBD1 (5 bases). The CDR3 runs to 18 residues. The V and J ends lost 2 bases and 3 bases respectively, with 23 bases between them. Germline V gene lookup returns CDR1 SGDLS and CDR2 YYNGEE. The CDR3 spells CASSVRPDNYGIKETQYF. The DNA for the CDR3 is TGTGCCAGCAGCGTCAGGCCGGACAACTACGGAATTAAAGAGACCCAGTACTTC.

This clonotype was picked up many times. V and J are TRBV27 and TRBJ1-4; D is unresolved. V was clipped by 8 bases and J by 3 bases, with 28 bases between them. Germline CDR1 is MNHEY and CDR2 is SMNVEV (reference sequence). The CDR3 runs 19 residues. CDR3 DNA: TGTGCCAGCGGAGACTTAAGCGGGCTTTTCCGAACCGCTAATGAAAAACTGTTTTTT. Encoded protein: CASGDLSGLFRTANEKLFF.

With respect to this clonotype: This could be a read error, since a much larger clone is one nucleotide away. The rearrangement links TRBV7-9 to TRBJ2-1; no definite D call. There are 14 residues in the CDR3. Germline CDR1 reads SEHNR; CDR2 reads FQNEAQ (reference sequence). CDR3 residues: CAGSFGRFYNEQFF. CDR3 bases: TGTGCCGGCAGCTTCGGCAGGTTCTACAATGAGCAGTTCTTC.

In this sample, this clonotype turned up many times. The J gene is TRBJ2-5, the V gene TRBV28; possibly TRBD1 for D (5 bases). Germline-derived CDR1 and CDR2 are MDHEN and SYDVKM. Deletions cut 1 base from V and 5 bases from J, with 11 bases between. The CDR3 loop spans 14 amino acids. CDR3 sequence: CASSLFVGQETQYF. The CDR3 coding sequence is TGTGCCAGCAGTTTATTTGTGGGGCAGGAGACCCAGTACTTC.

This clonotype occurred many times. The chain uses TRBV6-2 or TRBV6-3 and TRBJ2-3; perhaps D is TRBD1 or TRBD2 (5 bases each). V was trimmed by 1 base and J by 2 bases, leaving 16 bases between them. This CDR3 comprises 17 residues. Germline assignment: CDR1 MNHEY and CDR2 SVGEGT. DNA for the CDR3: TGTGCCAGCAGTTACTACCCCCGGGACGGCCTCACAGATACGCAGTATTTT. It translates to CASSYYPRDGLTDTQYF.

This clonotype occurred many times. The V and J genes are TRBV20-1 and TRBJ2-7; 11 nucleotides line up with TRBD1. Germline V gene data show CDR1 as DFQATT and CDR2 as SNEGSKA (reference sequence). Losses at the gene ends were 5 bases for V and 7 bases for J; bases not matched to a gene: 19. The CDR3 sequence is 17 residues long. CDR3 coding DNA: TGCAGTGCTGTGGACAGGGGGCATACTAGCCTCCCTGGGGAGCAGTACTTC. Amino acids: CSAVDRGHTSLPGEQYF.

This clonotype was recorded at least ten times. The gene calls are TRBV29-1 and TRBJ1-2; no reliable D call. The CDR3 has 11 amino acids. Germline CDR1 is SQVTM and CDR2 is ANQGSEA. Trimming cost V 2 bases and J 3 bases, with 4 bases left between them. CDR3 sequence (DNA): TGCAGCGTTGAACGGGACTATGGCTACACCTTC. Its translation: CSVERDYGYTF.

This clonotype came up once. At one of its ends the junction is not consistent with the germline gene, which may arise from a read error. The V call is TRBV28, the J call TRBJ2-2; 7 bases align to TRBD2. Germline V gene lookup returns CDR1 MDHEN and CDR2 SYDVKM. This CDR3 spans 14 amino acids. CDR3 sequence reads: CASFGGGASGDLFF. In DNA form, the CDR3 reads TGTGCCAGCTTCGGAGGTGGCGCGAGCGGGGATCTGTTTTTT.

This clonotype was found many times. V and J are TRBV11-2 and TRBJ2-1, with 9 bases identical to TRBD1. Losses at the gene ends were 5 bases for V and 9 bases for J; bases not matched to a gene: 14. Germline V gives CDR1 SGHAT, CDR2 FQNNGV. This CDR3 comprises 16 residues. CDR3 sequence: CASSTLKGQGAGEQFF. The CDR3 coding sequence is TGTGCCAGCAGCACTCTCAAGGGACAGGGAGCGGGTGAGCAGTTCTTC.

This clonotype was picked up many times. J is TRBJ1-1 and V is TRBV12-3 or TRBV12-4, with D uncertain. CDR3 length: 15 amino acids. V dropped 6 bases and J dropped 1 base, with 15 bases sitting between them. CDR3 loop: CASSRLRGRNTEAFF. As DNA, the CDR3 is TGTGCCAGCAGCCGACTCCGAGGCAGGAACACTGAAGCTTTCTTT.